Listed below are T cell receptor beta chains from one sample, sequenced in a study of long-term antiretroviral therapy in people with HIV. Only in-frame clones appear in the TCRdb table, and some are missing; sequencing was by immunoSEQ multiplex PCR. The profile covers under 20,000 clones, with approximately 79% appearing a single time and 11% taken by the ten largest. The sequenced sample was unsorted PBMCs, obtained 2.3 years after starting antiretroviral therapy. The receptors derive from a middle-aged woman with HIV. The conserved cysteine and the conserved F or W are not part of the CDR3 here. Clone size is shown for a subset of rows, as once, few, many or a class of expanded clone.

V: TRBV19
size: NA
CDR3: ASSPQWGPVGYEQY

V: TRBV6-8
size: NA
CDR3: ASSRGLAGVNEQY

V: TRBV11-3
size: NA
CDR3: ASSRTGPYGYT

V: TRBV5-6
size: NA
CDR3: ASSSQTQGAYGYT

V: TRBV9
size: NA
CDR3: ASASGDWTPQF

V: TRBV19
size: once
CDR3: ASSVRGLGNEQF

V: TRBV4-2
size: NA
CDR3: ASSQEEADLVYGYT

V: TRBV5-1
size: once
CDR3: ASSLRTSGDNEQF

V: TRBV7-2
size: NA
CDR3: ASSSRPWDLDYGYT

V: TRBV5-6
size: NA
CDR3: ASSLPGDYNEQF

V: TRBV5-5
size: NA
CDR3: ASSLDSWAASYNEQF

V: TRBV30
size: NA
CDR3: AWSYGAGTDTQY

V: TRBV5-8
size: NA
CDR3: ASADLGTGQETQY

V: TRBV10-3
size: NA
CDR3: AISESTFDGYYGYT